A selection of T cell receptor beta chains follows, all from one sample in a study of vaccination effects on CD4 cells after COVID-19. The repertoire was sequenced with immunoSEQ multiplex PCR; TCRdb's copy has only in-frame clones and lacks some. This sample has fewer than 85,000 clones, with around 70% found just once. These receptors have no identified antigens. The sequences come from CD4+ T cells from PBMCs cultured without peptide, collected after COVID-19 vaccination. The receptor source for this set is a human donor who received a COVID-19 vaccine. Both conserved end residues are part of each CDR3. A D gene is named only where the DNA matches it firmly. The size field is filled for only some rows; it gives once, few, many or a size class.

TRBV6-5	NA	NA	TRBJ2-3	CASRKTVETQYF	TGTGCCAGCAGGAAGACAGTTGAAACGCAGTATTTT
TRBV2	few	NA	TRBJ1-2	CASSESGSVYTF	TGTGCCAGCAGTGAATCAGGTTCTGTCTACACCTTC
TRBV7-2	once	TRBD1	TRBJ2-1	CASSPSLDRGLYNEQFF	TGTGCCAGCAGCCCCTCCCTCGACAGGGGGCTGTACAATGAGCAGTTCTTC
TRBV6-5	NA	NA	TRBJ2-6	CASSTGSYGANVLTF	TGTGCCAGCAGTACAGGGTCGTACGGGGCCAACGTCCTGACTTTC
TRBV7-2	NA	NA	TRBJ1-5	CASSPPGQPQHF	TGTGCCAGCAGCCCCCCGGGGCAGCCCCAGCATTTT
TRBV5-1	NA	NA	TRBJ1-3	CASSLEAGSSGNTIYF	TGCGCCAGCAGCTTGGAGGCAGGTTCCTCTGGAAACACCATATATTTT
TRBV5-1	once	TRBD1	TRBJ1-5	CASSLGGQGGQPQHF	TGCGCCAGCAGCTTGGGGGGACAGGGTGGACAGCCCCAGCATTTT
TRBV6-5	NA	NA	TRBJ1-6	CASSFEEPRDSPLHF	TGTGCCAGCAGCTTTGAGGAGCCTCGAGATTCACCCCTCCACTTT
TRBV18	NA	NA	TRBJ2-5	CASSPATGPSHQETQYF	TGTGCCAGCTCACCGGCTACGGGCCCCAGCCACCAAGAGACCCAGTACTTC
TRBV10-1	few	NA	TRBJ2-2	CASKAGTDTGELFF	TGCGCCAGCAAGGCGGGAACGGACACCGGGGAGCTGTTTTTT